This T cell receptor (beta chain) was sequenced for a study of T cell responses to AZD1222 COVID-19 vaccine. Study conclusions and caveats: The breadth and depth of Spike-specific TCRs increased once two AZD1222 doses had been given. Clonal diversity may have been underestimated, and the donors were mostly white British, with more females than males.

On this clone itself: Its antigen is unidentified.

Measured with immunoSEQ multiplex PCR; TCRdb has only the in-frame clones, and not every one. The table records approximately 180,000 clones, 88% of them present only once. This CDR3 region has 19 residues. Trimming shortened V by 0 bases and J by 4 bases, and 24 bases separated the two germline ends. The germline V gene encodes CDR1 SGHAT and CDR2 FQNNGV. This material consisted of peripheral blood, taken 28 days after the second AZD1222 dose. This sequence originates from an adult who received the AZD1222 COVID-19 vaccine. The chain uses TRBV11-2 and TRBJ1-1, with D possibly matching TRBD1 (6 bases). Here the CDR3 reads CASSLDGAGAREFATEAFF. CDR3 coding DNA: TGTGCCAGCAGCTTAGATGGGGCGGGGGCGAGGGAGTTTGCCACTGAAGCTTTCTTT.